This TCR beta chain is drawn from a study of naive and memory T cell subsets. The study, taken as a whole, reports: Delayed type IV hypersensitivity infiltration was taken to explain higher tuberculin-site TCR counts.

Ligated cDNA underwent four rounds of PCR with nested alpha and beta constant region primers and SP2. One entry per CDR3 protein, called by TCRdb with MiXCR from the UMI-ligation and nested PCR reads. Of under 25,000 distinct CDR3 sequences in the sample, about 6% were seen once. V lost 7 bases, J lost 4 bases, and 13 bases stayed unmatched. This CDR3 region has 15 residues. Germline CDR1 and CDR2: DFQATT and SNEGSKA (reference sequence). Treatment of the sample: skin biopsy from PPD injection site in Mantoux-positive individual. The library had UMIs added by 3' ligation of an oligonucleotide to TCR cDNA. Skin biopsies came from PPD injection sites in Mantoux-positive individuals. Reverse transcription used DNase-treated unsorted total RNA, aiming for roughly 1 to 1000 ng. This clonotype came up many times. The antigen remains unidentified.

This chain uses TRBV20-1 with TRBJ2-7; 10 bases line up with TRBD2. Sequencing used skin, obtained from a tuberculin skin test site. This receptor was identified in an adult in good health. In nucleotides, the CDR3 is TGCAGTGGAGAACGGGCTAGCGGGAGTCGGTACGAGCAGTACTTC. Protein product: CSGERASGSRYEQYF.